This passage covers 2 T cell receptor beta chains from one sample sequenced in a study of blood T cell repertoires in COVID-19. This table comes from immunoSEQ multiplex PCR, and its TCRdb copy is limited to in-frame clones, with some not included. The sample shows about 100,000 clones, about 88% of them seen only once. Specimen: peripheral blood. The source of these receptors is a man between 25 and 39 years old in a cohort sampled during active COVID-19.

The gene calls are TRBV24-1 and TRBJ2-1; 12 positions agree with TRBD1. CDR1 KGHDR and CDR2 SFDVKD come from the germline V gene. The CDR3 has 16 residues. The J segment lost 8 bases and the V segment lost 0 bases, leaving 4 bases of the junction unmatched. Here the CDR3 DNA reads TGTGCCACCAGTGATTTGGGAGGGACAGGGGGCTATGAGCAGTTCTTC. Protein sequence: CATSDLGGTGGYEQFF.

The V and J genes are TRBV30 and TRBJ2-7, with 15 bases matching TRBD2. Unmatched junction bases numbered 5, after V lost 5 bases and J lost 0 bases. This CDR3 contains 16 residues. Germline V CDR1 and CDR2: GTSNPN, SVGIG (reference sequence). CDR3 protein: CAWSGTSGGLSYEQYF. DNA of the CDR3: TGTGCCTGGTCCGGGACTAGCGGGGGGCTCTCCTACGAGCAGTACTTC.